This T cell receptor (beta chain) was profiled in a study of long-term antiretroviral therapy in people with HIV. Study-level points and caveats: Blood in the study was drawn between the mid-2000s and the late 2010s, possibly under older ART regimens, which may be less effective than current ones. The data indicate that diversity increased after ART but remained below transplant donor controls.

Every single participant having HIV got treatment inside the United States. Specimens retained about 0.85-11 million cryopreserved PBMC preceding DNA extraction. It was version v3.0 of the immunoSEQ assay that was run at survey level. Sequencing was performed with immunoSEQ multiplex PCR; in TCRdb, only in-frame clones are kept and a portion is missing. This table has about 39,000 clones, more than 70% appearing once. Details on this clone: Its antigen is undetermined.

The CDR3 sequence is 16 residues long. Trimming shortened V by 7 bases and J by 3 bases, and 19 bases separated the two germline ends. Germline V gene sequence: CDR1 MNHEY, CDR2 SMNVEV (reference sequence). The receptor comes from a woman between 50 and 59 years old with HIV. The sample in question was unsorted PBMCs, obtained 3.1 years after starting antiretroviral therapy. The V call is TRBV27, the J call TRBJ2-1; D may be TRBD1 or TRBD2 (6 bases each). The CDR3 here is CASTRTGGPYYNEQFF. The CDR3 DNA follows: TGTGCCAGCACCCGAACTGGGGGGCCCTACTACAATGAGCAGTTCTTC.